This T cell receptor (beta chain) was identified during a study of shared T cell receptors in the human thymus. Clones were read by immunoSEQ multiplex PCR, and TCRdb kept only the in-frame ones, dropping some. The table records 500,000 to 850,000 clones, around 87% of them present only once. The germline V gene encodes CDR1 MNHNS and CDR2 SASEGT. The CDR3 is made up of 13 amino acids. Trimming removed 3 bases from V and 3 bases from J, with 6 bases in between. The same sample was also studied in work on human thymus T cells. From that study: Donation was from healthy Finnish infants who were having corrective surgery that addressed congenital heart defects. Obtained as resections during corrective heart surgery, the thymus tissue was then studied. In thymic and blood repertoires alike, V and J usage looked biased.

The sequence derives from a boy in the first two years of life with a congenital heart defect. This sequence joins TRBV6-1 and TRBJ1-3; D call uncertain. Material: thymocytes. The CDR3 region has the DNA TGTGCCAGCAGTGAGGTAGTTGGAAACACCATATATTTT. It encodes CASSEVVGNTIYF.